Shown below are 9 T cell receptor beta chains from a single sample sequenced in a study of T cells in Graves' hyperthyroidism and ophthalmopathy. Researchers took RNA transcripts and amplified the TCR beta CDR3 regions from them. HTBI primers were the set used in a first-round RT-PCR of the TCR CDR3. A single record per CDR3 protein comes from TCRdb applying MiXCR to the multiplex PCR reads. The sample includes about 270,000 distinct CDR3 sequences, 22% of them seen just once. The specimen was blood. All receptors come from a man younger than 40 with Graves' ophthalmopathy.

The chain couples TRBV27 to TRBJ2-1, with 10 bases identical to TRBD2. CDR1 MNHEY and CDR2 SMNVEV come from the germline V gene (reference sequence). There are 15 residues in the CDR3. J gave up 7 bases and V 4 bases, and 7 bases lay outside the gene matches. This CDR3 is CASSSEREGRNEQFF. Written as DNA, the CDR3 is TGTGCCAGCAGTTCCGAGCGGGAGGGCCGAAATGAGCAGTTCTTC.

This chain's CDR3 is CASSFSTRREKGPGELFF. For the CDR3, the DNA is TGTGCCAGCAGTTTTTCCACGCGTAGGGAGAAGGGGCCCGGGGAGCTGTTTTTT. The chain recombines TRBV28 with TRBJ2-2; D could derive from TRBD1 or TRBD2 (5 bases each). V was shortened by 3 bases and J by 6 bases, with 23 bases between the two germline ends. In germline, CDR1 is MDHEN, CDR2 SYDVKM. The CDR3 contains 18 residues.

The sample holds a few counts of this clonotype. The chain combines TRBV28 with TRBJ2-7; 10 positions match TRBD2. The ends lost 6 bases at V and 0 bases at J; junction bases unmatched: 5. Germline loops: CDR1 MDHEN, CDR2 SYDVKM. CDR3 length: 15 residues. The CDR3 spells CASSPAGGPSYEQYF. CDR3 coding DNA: TGTGCCAGCAGCCCAGCGGGAGGGCCCTCCTACGAGCAGTACTTC.

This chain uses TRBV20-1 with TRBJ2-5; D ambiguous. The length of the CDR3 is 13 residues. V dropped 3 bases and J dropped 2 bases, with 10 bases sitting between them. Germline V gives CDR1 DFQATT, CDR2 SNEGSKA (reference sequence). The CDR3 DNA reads TGCAGTGCTAGCCCAGTCGGGCAAGAGACCCAGTACTTC. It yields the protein CSASPVGQETQYF.

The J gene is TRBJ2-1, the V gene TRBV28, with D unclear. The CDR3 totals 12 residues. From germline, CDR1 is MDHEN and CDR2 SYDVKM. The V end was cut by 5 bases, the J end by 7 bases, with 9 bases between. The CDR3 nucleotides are TGTGCCAGCAGTGTGAAGGGTAATGAGCAGTTCTTC. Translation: CASSVKGNEQFF.

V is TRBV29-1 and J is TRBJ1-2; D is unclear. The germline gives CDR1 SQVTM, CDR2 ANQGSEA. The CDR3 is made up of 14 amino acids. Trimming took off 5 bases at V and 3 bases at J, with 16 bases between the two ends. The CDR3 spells CSVPLGGGHYGYTF. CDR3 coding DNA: TGCAGCGTTCCCTTAGGCGGCGGGCACTATGGCTACACCTTC.

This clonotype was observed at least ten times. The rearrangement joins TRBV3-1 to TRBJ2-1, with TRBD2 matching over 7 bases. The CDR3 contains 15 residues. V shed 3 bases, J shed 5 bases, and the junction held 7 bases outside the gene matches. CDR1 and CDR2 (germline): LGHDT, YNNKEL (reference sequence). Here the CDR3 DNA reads TGTGCCAGCAGCCAGTACGCTGCGGGGGACAATGAGCAGTTCTTC. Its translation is CASSQYAAGDNEQFF.

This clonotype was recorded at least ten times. In DNA form, the CDR3 reads TGTGCCAGCAATAACGCCGGGACTAGCGGACACAATGAGCAGTTCTTC. Its protein product is CASNNAGTSGHNEQFF. The chain carries TRBV28 and TRBJ2-1; 11 bases line up with TRBD2. With 7 bases clipped from V and 5 bases from J, the junction kept 10 bases outside the gene matches. The length of the CDR3 is 16 residues. From germline, CDR1 is MDHEN and CDR2 SYDVKM.

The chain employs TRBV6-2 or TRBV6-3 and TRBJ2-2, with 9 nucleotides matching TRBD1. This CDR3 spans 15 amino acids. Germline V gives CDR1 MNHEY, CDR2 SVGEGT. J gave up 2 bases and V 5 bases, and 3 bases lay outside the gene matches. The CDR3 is CASSGDRDNTGELFF. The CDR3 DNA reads TGTGCCAGCAGTGGGGACAGGGATAACACCGGGGAGCTGTTTTTT.